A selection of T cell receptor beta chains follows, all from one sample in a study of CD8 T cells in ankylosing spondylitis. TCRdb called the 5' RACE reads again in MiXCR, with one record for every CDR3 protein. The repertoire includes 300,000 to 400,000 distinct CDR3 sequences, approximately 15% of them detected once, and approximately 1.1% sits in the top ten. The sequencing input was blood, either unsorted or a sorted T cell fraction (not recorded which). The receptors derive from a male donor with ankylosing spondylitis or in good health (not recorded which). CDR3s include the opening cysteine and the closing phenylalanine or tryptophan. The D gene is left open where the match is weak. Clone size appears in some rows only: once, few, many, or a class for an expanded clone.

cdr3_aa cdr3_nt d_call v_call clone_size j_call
CASGGVWYEQYF TGTGCCTCAGGAGGGGTTTGGTACGAGCAGTACTTC NA TRBV6-2/TRBV6-3 few TRBJ2-7
CASSSPRTGKNIQYF TGTGCCAGCAGTTCCCCAAGGACAGGGAAAAACATTCAGTACTTC TRBD1 TRBV12-3/TRBV12-4 few TRBJ2-4
CASSSPGLEYGYTF TGTGCCAGCAGCTCCCCGGGTTTGGAGTATGGCTACACCTTC NA TRBV7-2 few TRBJ1-2
CASSSRTGSGNYGYTF TGTGCCAGCAGCTCACGGACAGGTTCGGGGAACTATGGCTACACCTTC TRBD1 TRBV5-4 few TRBJ1-2
CASSFQSGTEAFF TGTGCCAGCAGCTTTCAAAGTGGCACTGAAGCTTTCTTT NA TRBV7-8 many TRBJ1-1
CASSQPGRNQPQHF TGTGCCAGCAGCCAACCGGGACGGAATCAGCCCCAGCATTTT NA TRBV4-2 few TRBJ1-5
CASSLAPTGSYTEAFF TGCGCCAGCAGCCTAGCCCCGACAGGGTCGTACACTGAAGCTTTCTTT TRBD1 TRBV4-1 few TRBJ1-1
CASSLAGTSGGPRDEQFF TGCGCCAGCAGCTTGGCCGGGACTAGCGGGGGGCCCCGAGATGAGCAGTTCTTC TRBD2 TRBV5-1 NA TRBJ2-1
CASSLGREGTGELFF TGTGCCAGCAGCTTGGGCAGGGAAGGAACCGGGGAGCTGTTTTTT NA TRBV5-5 NA TRBJ2-2
CASSHLGLAGGLVGSDTQYF TGCGCCAGCAGCCACCTGGGACTAGCGGGGGGGCTTGTTGGTTCAGATACGCAGTATTTT TRBD2 TRBV4-1 NA TRBJ2-3
CSARAPGTGDNSPLHF TGCAGTGCTAGAGCCCCCGGGACAGGTGATAATTCACCCCTCCACTTT TRBD1 TRBV20-1 NA TRBJ1-6
CASSFSGTGNYGYTF TGTGCCAGCAGCTTCTCCGGGACAGGGAACTATGGCTACACCTTC TRBD1 TRBV7-8 many TRBJ1-2
CASREAGLGKDTQYF TGTGCCAGCAGGGAAGCGGGGCTCGGGAAAGATACGCAGTATTTT TRBD2 TRBV6-1 many TRBJ2-3
CASTLGLAGTSYNEQFF TGTGCCAGCACCCTTGGACTAGCGGGAACCTCCTACAATGAGCAGTTCTTC TRBD2 TRBV12-3/TRBV12-4 NA TRBJ2-1
CASSLDGEAFF TGTGCCAGCAGTTTAGACGGGGAAGCTTTCTTT NA TRBV12-3/TRBV12-4 few TRBJ1-1
CASSPRVTSGSVTDTQYF TGTGCCAGCAGTCCCCGGGTTACATCGGGGTCGGTGACAGATACGCAGTATTTT NA TRBV5-5 NA TRBJ2-3
CASRPDRAYEQYF TGTGCCAGCAGACCAGACAGGGCATACGAGCAGTACTTC TRBD1 TRBV12-3/TRBV12-4 NA TRBJ2-7
CSANAAGGRETQYF TGCAGTGCTAACGCGGCGGGGGGGCGAGAGACCCAGTACTTC TRBD2 TRBV20-1 NA TRBJ2-5
CASSVEGTQYF TGTGCCAGCAGCGTGGAGGGGACGCAGTATTTT NA TRBV9 many TRBJ2-3
CASSQVGGYTF TGTGCCAGCAGCCAAGTAGGTGGCTACACCTTC NA TRBV3-1 many TRBJ1-2
CASRGATHSFSGANVLTF TGTGCCAGCAGGGGGGCGACCCACAGTTTCTCTGGGGCCAACGTCCTGACTTTC NA TRBV6-1 few TRBJ2-6
CASSYSAGLDTQYF TGTGCCAGCAGTTACTCGGCAGGGCTGGATACGCAGTATTTT NA TRBV6-5 NA TRBJ2-3
CSASAAGGGSGTEAFF TGCAGTGCTAGCGCCGCAGGCGGAGGGTCGGGGACTGAAGCTTTCTTT NA TRBV20-1 NA TRBJ1-1
CASSHPGLAGTDTQYF TGTGCCAGCAGCCATCCGGGACTAGCGGGGACAGATACGCAGTATTTT TRBD2 TRBV6-1 NA TRBJ2-3
CASSSPGGLYGYTF TGCGCCAGCAGCTCCCCTGGGGGCCTCTATGGCTACACCTTC NA TRBV5-1 few TRBJ1-2
CASSQTPGTAYGYTF TGTGCCAGCAGCCAAACCCCCGGGACGGCCTATGGCTACACCTTC NA TRBV7-6 NA TRBJ1-2
CASSLQRQKNSPLHF TGTGCCAGCTCACTTCAGCGACAGAAGAATTCACCCCTCCACTTT NA TRBV18 NA TRBJ1-6
CATQDRGTEAFF TGTGCCACCCAGGACAGGGGCACTGAAGCTTTCTTT TRBD1 TRBV5-4 many TRBJ1-1
CASSLDGRGVSYEQYF TGTGCCAGCAGTTTAGACGGCCGGGGGGTCTCCTACGAGCAGTACTTC TRBD2 TRBV12-3/TRBV12-4 NA TRBJ2-7
CASSQSTGTGGRGELFF TGCGCCAGCAGCCAATCCACCGGGACAGGGGGGCGTGGGGAGCTGTTTTTT TRBD1 TRBV4-1 few TRBJ2-2
CASSLEARGLHGYTF TGCGCCAGCAGCTTGGAGGCCAGGGGGCTTCATGGCTACACCTTC TRBD1 TRBV5-1 few TRBJ1-2
CSVEIRASGNTIYF TGCAGCGTGGAGATACGGGCCTCTGGAAACACCATATATTTT NA TRBV29-1 many TRBJ1-3
CASSLVGGGHSYEQYF TGCGCCAGCAGCTTGGTAGGAGGGGGCCATTCCTACGAGCAGTACTTC NA TRBV5-1 many TRBJ2-7
CSASPPRPLGEQFF TGCAGTGCTAGTCCCCCAAGACCGTTGGGTGAGCAGTTCTTC NA TRBV20-1 NA TRBJ2-1
CASSESRGNTGELFF TGCGCCAGCAGTGAGTCAAGAGGGAACACCGGGGAGCTGTTTTTT NA TRBV10-1 NA TRBJ2-2
CASSPQGPAKNIQYF TGCGCCAGCAGCCCCCAGGGTCCTGCCAAAAACATTCAGTACTTC NA TRBV5-1 NA TRBJ2-4
CSARTPVAGGTDTQYF TGCAGTGCTAGAACCCCAGTGGCGGGTGGTACAGATACGCAGTATTTT NA TRBV20-1 few TRBJ2-3
CASSVGLRETQYF TGTGCCAGCAGCGTAGGGCTTAGGGAGACCCAGTACTTC NA TRBV9 few TRBJ2-5
CASSLDDRGAGELFF TGCGCCAGCAGCTTGGACGACAGGGGTGCCGGGGAGCTGTTTTTT TRBD1 TRBV5-1 many TRBJ2-2
CASRTSGSRGELFF TGTGCCAGCAGGACTAGCGGGAGTCGGGGGGAGCTGTTTTTT TRBD2 TRBV12-3/TRBV12-4 many TRBJ2-2
CASSLGPGSGGGVEQFF TGCGCCAGCAGCTTGGGGCCAGGAAGCGGGGGTGGGGTTGAGCAGTTCTTC TRBD2 TRBV5-1 few TRBJ2-1
CAISESIVAETEAFF TGTGCCATCAGTGAGTCGATTGTAGCAGAGACTGAAGCTTTCTTT NA TRBV10-3 few TRBJ1-1
CASSQVVPGNTIYF TGCGCCAGCAGCCAGGTAGTTCCTGGAAACACCATATATTTT NA TRBV4-1 NA TRBJ1-3
CASRTDRFNTGELFF TGTGCCAGCAGGACGGACCGATTCAACACCGGGGAGCTGTTTTTT NA TRBV12-3/TRBV12-4 NA TRBJ2-2
CASSPSPTSTDTQYF TGTGCCAGCAGCCCCAGCCCCACGTCCACAGATACGCAGTATTTT NA TRBV9 NA TRBJ2-3
CSALTGTDYYEQYF TGCAGTGCCCTCACCGGGACTGACTACTACGAGCAGTACTTC NA TRBV29-1 NA TRBJ2-7
CASTSTDESYEQYF TGTGCCAGCACTTCGACGGATGAGTCCTACGAGCAGTACTTC NA TRBV13 NA TRBJ2-7
CASSLLRVSYTF TGTGCCAGCAGTTTACTGAGGGTTAGCTACACCTTC NA TRBV12-3/TRBV12-4 many TRBJ1-2
CATRGITDTQYF TGTGCCACCAGGGGTATAACAGATACGCAGTATTTT NA TRBV2 few TRBJ2-3
CASSPGQHQTGELFF TGTGCCAGCAGCCCAGGGCAACATCAGACCGGGGAGCTGTTTTTT NA TRBV3-1 NA TRBJ2-2
CASSSHSTASYEQYF TGTGCCAGCAGTTCGCATTCGACAGCCTCCTACGAGCAGTACTTC NA TRBV27 few TRBJ2-7
CASSFPSGGGETQYF TGTGCCAGCAGCTTCCCTAGCGGGGGGGGTGAGACCCAGTACTTC TRBD2 TRBV7-8 few TRBJ2-5
CASIPLRRGHYNEQFF TGTGCCAGCATCCCCCTCCGGCGGGGACACTACAATGAGCAGTTCTTC NA TRBV6-1 NA TRBJ2-1
CASSYQGAGTEAFF TGTGCCAGCAGCTACCAGGGGGCAGGGACTGAAGCTTTCTTT TRBD1 TRBV11-3 few TRBJ1-1
CASSPEGLVTDTQYF TGCGCCAGCAGCCCGGAGGGTCTGGTCACAGATACGCAGTATTTT NA TRBV5-1 NA TRBJ2-3
CSVDRPSTPNYGYTF TGCAGCGTTGACAGGCCCTCTACCCCTAACTATGGCTACACCTTC NA TRBV29-1 few TRBJ1-2
CSARAGNNSPLHF TGCAGTGCTAGAGCTGGGAATAATTCACCCCTCCACTTT NA TRBV20-1 few TRBJ1-6
CASSLTNLQYF TGTGCCAGCAGCCTGACGAACCTACAGTACTTC NA TRBV11-1 NA TRBJ2-7